These 14 T cell receptor beta chains originate from one sample sequenced in a study of human T cells and chemical hapten exposure. Time point noted: patch test 1, 2 weeks after DPC sensitization. Described treatment: therapeutic diphenylcyclopropenone sensitization with weekly scalp DPC. TCRdb recomputed calls from the RACE reads with MiXCR, one row per CDR3 protein. This table has 100,000 or so distinct CDR3 sequences, approximately 10% appearing once. The material sequenced was whole blood, taken in connection with sensitization to the hapten diphenylcyclopropenone (DPC). These receptor sequences come from a woman in her 40s with alopecia areata. Some clones in this sample may be carry-over from other donors' samples.

V gene TRBV9 combines with J gene TRBJ2-4, with 8 bases matching TRBD1. Germline CDR1 SGDLS, CDR2 YYNGEE. This CDR3 has 18 residues. J was trimmed by 0 bases and V by 7 bases; bases with no gene match: 15. The CDR3 DNA reads TGTGCCAGCGGACCGGGACAGGACTTGTTTTTAGCCAAAAACATTCAGTACTTC. It codes for CASGPGQDLFLAKNIQYF.

This clonotype was recorded many times. The chain uses TRBV10-3 and TRBJ2-7, with TRBD1 matching 8 bases. This CDR3 spans 12 amino acids. Germline V CDR1 and CDR2: ENHRY, SYGVKD. J lost 7 bases, V lost 10 bases, and 9 bases had no gene match. The CDR3 spells CAKGQVPGEQYF. In DNA form, the CDR3 reads TGTGCCAAGGGACAGGTCCCTGGGGAGCAGTACTTC.

The CDR3 sequence is CASSLDSPPSSYEQYF. Written as DNA, the CDR3 is TGCGCCAGCAGCCTCGACAGCCCTCCGAGCTCCTACGAGCAGTACTTC. The genes are TRBV5-1 and TRBJ2-7, with D possibly being TRBD1 (5 bases). The CDR3 is 16 residues long. Germline assignment: CDR1 SGHRS and CDR2 YFSETQ. V was shortened by 4 bases and J by 0 bases, with 17 bases between the two germline ends.

Many counts were recorded for this clonotype. The chain uses TRBV6-2 or TRBV6-3 and TRBJ2-7; D is unresolved. This CDR3 is built from 12 residues. Germline-derived CDR1 and CDR2 are MNHEY and SVGEGT. Trimming cost V 6 bases and J 0 bases, with 6 bases left between them. CDR3 region: CASSPSSYEQYF. Here the CDR3 DNA reads TGTGCCAGCAGCCCGAGCTCCTACGAGCAGTACTTC.

This clonotype occurred many times. V is TRBV29-1 and J is TRBJ2-2; TRBD1 agrees at 9 bases. V gave up 6 bases and J gave up 4 bases; unmatched junction bases: 3. This CDR3 region has 13 residues. Germline lookup yields CDR1 SQVTM and CDR2 ANQGSEA. Written as DNA, the CDR3 is TGCAGCGTGGGGGACAGGGCCACCGGGGAGCTGTTTTTT. Translation: CSVGDRATGELFF.

In its sample, this clonotype was seen many times. The chain carries TRBV7-9 and TRBJ2-1; tentative D call: TRBD1 (5 bases). V lost 5 bases, J lost 5 bases, and 13 bases lay in between. This CDR3 spans 14 amino acids. From germline, CDR1 is SEHNR and CDR2 FQNEAQ (reference sequence). The CDR3 DNA is TGTGCCAGCAGCCCCGACAGCTATGACAATGAGCAGTTCTTC. Residues: CASSPDSYDNEQFF.

V and J are TRBV21-1 and TRBJ1-5; the table's TRBD1 call for D was not verified on the DNA. TRBV21-1 is shown as a pseudogene. This CDR3 comprises 17 residues. CDR3 DNA sequence: TGTGCCAGCAGCGGGACAGGGGGTTCTTATAGCAATCAGCCCCAGCATTTT. Translating gives CASSGTGGSYSNQPQHF.

This clonotype came up many times. This chain links TRBV3-1 with TRBJ1-5, with 7 bases matching TRBD1. The V segment lost 3 bases and the J segment 7 bases; nucleotides outside the gene matches: 6. Germline V gene lookup returns CDR1 LGHDT and CDR2 YNNKEL (reference sequence). The CDR3 extends over 14 amino acids. The CDR3 DNA follows: TGTGCCAGCAGCCAGGGAACAGGGGTCCAGCCCCAGCATTTT. Translated, it gives CASSQGTGVQPQHF.

The V call is TRBV14, the J call TRBJ1-1; D is unclear. V lost 0 bases to trimming and J lost 1 base, with 15 bases between them. Germline V gene data show CDR1 as SGHDN and CDR2 as FVKESK. The CDR3 is 17 residues long. The CDR3 sequence: CASSQDSSGGRNTEAFF. The DNA for the CDR3 is TGTGCCAGCAGCCAAGACAGCTCAGGAGGTCGGAACACTGAAGCTTTCTTT.

V usage is TRBV11-3 and J usage is TRBJ2-7; 7 bases map to TRBD1. V was pared by 4 bases and J by 2 bases, with 2 bases of the junction left unmatched. The CDR3 has 13 amino acids. Germline CDR1 reads SGHNT; CDR2 reads YENEEA. CDR3 amino acids: CASSYGQAYEQYF. CDR3 in DNA: TGTGCCAGCAGCTACGGACAGGCCTACGAGCAGTACTTC.

This clonotype occurred a few times. The chain carries TRBV4-1 and TRBJ1-6; D is ambiguous. V gave up 4 bases and J gave up 10 bases, with 14 bases separating them. CDR1 MGHRA and CDR2 YSYEKL come from the germline V gene. The CDR3 spans 14 residues. The CDR3 region is CASSPESGISPLHF. CDR3 nucleotides: TGCGCCAGCAGCCCCGAATCGGGGATATCACCCCTCCACTTT.

In this sample, this clonotype turned up many times. This rearrangement joins TRBV6-5 to TRBJ1-2; D may be TRBD1 (6 bases). CDR3 length equals 13 residues. Germline V gives CDR1 MNHEY, CDR2 SVGAGI. The V and J ends lost 6 bases and 2 bases respectively, with 10 bases between them. CDR3 coding DNA: TGTGCCAGCAGAAAGGGGGACAACTATGGCTACACCTTC. Amino acid sequence: CASRKGDNYGYTF.

In this sample, this clonotype turned up many times. The chain is built from TRBV7-2 and TRBJ2-1; D may match TRBD1 or TRBD2 (6 bases each). The CDR3 runs 15 residues. Per germline, CDR1 SGHTA and CDR2 FQGNSA. Deletions cut 1 base from V and 2 bases from J, with 9 bases between. The CDR3: CASSLEGEAYNEQFF. CDR3 in DNA: TGTGCCAGCAGCTTAGAGGGGGAGGCCTACAATGAGCAGTTCTTC.

This clonotype occurred many times. The rearrangement uses TRBV29-1 and TRBJ2-7, with D perhaps TRBD1 (5 bases). There are 12 residues in the CDR3. With 6 bases removed from V and 3 bases from J, the gap between germline ends came to 12 bases. The V gene's germline CDR1 is SQVTM and CDR2 ANQGSEA. The CDR3 nucleotides are TGCAGCGTCGGCGACAGTATCTACGAGCAGTACTTC. Translation gives CSVGDSIYEQYF.